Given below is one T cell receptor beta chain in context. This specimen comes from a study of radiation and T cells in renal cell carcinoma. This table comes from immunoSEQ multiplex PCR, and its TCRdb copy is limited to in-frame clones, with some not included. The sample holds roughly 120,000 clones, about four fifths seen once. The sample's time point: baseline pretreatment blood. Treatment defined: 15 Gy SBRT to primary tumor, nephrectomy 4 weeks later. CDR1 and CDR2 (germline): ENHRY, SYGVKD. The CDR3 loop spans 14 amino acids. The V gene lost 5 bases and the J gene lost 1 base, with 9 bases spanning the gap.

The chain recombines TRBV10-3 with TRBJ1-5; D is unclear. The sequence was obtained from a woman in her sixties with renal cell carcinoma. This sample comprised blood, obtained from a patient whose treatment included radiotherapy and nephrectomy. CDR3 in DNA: TGTGCCATCAGTCCTACAGTGAGCAATCAGCCCCAGCATTTT. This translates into CAISPTVSNQPQHF.